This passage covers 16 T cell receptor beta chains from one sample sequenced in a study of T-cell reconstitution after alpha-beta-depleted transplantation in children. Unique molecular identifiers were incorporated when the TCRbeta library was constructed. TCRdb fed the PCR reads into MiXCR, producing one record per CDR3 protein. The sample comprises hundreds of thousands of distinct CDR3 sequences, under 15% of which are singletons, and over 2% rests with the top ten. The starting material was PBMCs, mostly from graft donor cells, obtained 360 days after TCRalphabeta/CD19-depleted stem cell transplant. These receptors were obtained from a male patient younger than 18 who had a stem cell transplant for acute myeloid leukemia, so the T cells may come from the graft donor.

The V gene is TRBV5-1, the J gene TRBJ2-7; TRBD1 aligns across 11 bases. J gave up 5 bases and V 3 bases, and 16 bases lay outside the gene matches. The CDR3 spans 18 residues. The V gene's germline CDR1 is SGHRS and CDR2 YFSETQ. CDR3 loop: CASSSGTGGLSLLDEQYF. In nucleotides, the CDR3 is TGCGCCAGCAGCTCCGGGACAGGGGGTTTGAGCCTGCTGGACGAGCAGTACTTC.

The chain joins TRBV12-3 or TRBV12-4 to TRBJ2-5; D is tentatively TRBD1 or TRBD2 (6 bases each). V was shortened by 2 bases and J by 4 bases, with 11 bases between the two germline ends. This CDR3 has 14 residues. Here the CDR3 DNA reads TGTGCCAGCAGTTTATTTGGAGGGGGAGAGACCCAGTACTTC. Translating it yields CASSLFGGGETQYF.

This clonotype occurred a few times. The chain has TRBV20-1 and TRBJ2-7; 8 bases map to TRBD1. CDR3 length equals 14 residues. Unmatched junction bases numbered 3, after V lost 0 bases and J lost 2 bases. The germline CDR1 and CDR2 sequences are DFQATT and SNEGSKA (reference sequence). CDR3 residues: CSAREIQGAYEQYF. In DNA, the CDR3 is TGCAGTGCTAGAGAAATACAGGGGGCCTACGAGCAGTACTTC.

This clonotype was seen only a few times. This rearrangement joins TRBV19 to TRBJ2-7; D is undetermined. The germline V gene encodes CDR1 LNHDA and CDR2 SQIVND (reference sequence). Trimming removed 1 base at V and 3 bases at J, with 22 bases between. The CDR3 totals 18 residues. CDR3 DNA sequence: TGTGCCAGTAGTATAGTAGGGTCGGGCGCGAAGATCCTCTACGAGCAGTACTTC. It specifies CASSIVGSGAKILYEQYF.

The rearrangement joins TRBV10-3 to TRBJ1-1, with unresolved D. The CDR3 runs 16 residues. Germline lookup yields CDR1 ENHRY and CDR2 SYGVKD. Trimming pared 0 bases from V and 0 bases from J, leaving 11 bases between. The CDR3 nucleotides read TGTGCCATCAGTGAGTCAGGGCAGCCGATGAACACTGAAGCTTTCTTT. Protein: CAISESGQPMNTEAFF.

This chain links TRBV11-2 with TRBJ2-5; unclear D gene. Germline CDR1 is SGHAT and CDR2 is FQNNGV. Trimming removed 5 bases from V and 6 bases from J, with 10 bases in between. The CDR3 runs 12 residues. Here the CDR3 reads CASSPLPQTQYF. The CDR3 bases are TGTGCCAGCAGCCCCCTCCCTCAGACCCAGTACTTC.

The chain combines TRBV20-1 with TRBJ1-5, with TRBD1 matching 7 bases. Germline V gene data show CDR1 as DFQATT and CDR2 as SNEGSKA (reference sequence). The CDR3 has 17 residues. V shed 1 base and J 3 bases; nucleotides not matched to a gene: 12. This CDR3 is CSARVSWPTGINQPQHF. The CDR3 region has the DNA TGCAGTGCTAGAGTTTCTTGGCCGACAGGGATCAATCAGCCCCAGCATTTT.

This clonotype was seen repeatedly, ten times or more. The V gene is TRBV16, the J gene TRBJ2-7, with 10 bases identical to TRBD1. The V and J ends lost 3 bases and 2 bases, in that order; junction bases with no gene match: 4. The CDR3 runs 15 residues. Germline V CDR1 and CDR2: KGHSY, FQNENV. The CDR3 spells CASSHPTGGAYEQYF. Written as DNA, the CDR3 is TGTGCCAGCAGCCACCCGACAGGGGGCGCCTACGAGCAGTACTTC. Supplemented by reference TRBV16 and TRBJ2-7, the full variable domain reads GEEVAQTPKHLVRGEGQKAKLYCAPIKGHSYVFWYQQVLKNEFKFLISFQNENVFDETGMPKERFSAKCLPNSPCSLEIQATKLEDSAVYFCASSHPTGGAYEQYFGPGTRLTVT.

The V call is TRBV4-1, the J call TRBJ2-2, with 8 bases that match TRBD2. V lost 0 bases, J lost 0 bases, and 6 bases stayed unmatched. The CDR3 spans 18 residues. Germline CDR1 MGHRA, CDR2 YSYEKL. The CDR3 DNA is TGCGCCAGCAGCCAAGATGGTGGTAGCGGGACGAACACCGGGGAGCTGTTTTTT. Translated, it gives CASSQDGGSGTNTGELFF.

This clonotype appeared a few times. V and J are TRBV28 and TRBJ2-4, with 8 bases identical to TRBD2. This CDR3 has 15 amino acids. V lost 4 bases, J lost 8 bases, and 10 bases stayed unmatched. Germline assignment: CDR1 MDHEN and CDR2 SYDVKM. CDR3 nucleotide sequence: TGTGCCAGCAGTTCCGCCGGGACTAGGAGGCACATTCAGTACTTC. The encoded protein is CASSSAGTRRHIQYF.

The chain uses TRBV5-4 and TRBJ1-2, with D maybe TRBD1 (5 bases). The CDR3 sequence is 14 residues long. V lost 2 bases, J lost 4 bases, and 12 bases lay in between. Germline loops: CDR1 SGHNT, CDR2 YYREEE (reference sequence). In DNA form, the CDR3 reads TGTGCCAGCAGCTTCGGAGGGGAGAGCTATGGCTACACCTTC. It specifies CASSFGGESYGYTF.

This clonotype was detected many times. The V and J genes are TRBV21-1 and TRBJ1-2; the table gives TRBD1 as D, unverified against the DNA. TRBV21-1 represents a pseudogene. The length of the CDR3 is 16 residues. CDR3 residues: CASSKEPRGLLYGYTF. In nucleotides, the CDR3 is TGTGCCAGCAGCAAAGAACCCAGGGGGCTGTTGTATGGCTACACCTTC.

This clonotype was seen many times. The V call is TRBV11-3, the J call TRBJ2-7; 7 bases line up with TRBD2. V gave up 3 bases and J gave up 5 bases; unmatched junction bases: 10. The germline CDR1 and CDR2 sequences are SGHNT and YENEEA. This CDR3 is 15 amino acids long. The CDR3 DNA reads TGTGCCAGCAGCTTGGCTACCGGGACTATCAACGAGCAGTACTTC. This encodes CASSLATGTINEQYF.

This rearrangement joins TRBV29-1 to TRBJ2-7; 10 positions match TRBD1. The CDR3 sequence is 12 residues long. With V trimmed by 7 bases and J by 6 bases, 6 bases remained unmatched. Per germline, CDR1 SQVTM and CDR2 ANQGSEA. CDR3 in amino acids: CSAGQGGVEQYF. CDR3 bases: TGCAGCGCCGGACAGGGGGGGGTCGAGCAGTACTTC.

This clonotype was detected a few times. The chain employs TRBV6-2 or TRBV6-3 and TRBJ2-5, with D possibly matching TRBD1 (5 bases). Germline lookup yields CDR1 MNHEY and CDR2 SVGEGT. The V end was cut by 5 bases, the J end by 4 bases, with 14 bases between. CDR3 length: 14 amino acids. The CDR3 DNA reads TGTGCCAGCAGTCCATACAGGTTCCGAGAGACCCAGTACTTC. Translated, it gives CASSPYRFRETQYF.

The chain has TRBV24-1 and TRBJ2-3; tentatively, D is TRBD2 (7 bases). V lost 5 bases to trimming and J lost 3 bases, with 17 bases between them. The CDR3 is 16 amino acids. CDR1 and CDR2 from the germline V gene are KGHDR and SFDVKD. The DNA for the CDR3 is TGTGCCACCAGTGTCCGAAGGGGGGGGCAGACAGATACGCAGTATTTT. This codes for CATSVRRGGQTDTQYF.